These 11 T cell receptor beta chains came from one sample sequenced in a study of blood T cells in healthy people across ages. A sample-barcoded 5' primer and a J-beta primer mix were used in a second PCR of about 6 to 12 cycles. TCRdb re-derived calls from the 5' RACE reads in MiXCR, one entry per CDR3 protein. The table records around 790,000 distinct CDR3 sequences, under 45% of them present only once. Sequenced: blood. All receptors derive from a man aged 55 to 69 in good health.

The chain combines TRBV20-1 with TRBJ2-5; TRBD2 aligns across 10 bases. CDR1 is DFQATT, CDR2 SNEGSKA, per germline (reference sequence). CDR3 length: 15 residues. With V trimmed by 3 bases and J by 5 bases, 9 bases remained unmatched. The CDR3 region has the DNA TGCAGTGCTAGGGGAGAGCGGGAGGGCCAGGAGACCCAGTACTTC. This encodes CSARGEREGQETQYF.

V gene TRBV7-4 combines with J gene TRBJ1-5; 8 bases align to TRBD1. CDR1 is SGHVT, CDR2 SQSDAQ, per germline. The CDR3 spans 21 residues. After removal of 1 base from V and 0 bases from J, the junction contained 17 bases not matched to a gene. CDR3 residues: CASSLVVGGQARVYSNQPQHF. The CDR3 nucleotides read TGTGCCAGCAGCTTAGTAGTGGGGGGACAGGCTCGGGTCTATAGCAATCAGCCCCAGCATTTT.

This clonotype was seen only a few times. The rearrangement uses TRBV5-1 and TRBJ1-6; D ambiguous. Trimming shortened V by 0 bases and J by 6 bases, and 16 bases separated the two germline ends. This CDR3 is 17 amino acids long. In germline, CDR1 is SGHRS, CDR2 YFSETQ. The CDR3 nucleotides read TGCGCCAGCAGCTTGGTTAGTCCAACTACTCTTAATTCACCCCTCCACTTT. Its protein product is CASSLVSPTTLNSPLHF.

Here the CDR3 reads CASSLVAGGSYGYTF. The CDR3 DNA follows: TGTGCCAGCAGCTTAGTGGCAGGGGGCAGCTATGGCTACACCTTC. J is TRBJ1-2 and V is TRBV11-2; 8 nucleotides match TRBD1. Per germline, CDR1 SGHAT and CDR2 FQNNGV. The CDR3 contains 15 residues. V was pared by 1 base and J by 4 bases, with 5 bases of the junction left unmatched.

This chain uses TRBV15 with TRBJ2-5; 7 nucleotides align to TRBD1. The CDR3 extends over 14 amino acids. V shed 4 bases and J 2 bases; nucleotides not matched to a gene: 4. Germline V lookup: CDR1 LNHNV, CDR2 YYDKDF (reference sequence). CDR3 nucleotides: TGTGCCACCAGCAAGGACAGGTCTCAAGAGACCCAGTACTTC. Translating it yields CATSKDRSQETQYF.

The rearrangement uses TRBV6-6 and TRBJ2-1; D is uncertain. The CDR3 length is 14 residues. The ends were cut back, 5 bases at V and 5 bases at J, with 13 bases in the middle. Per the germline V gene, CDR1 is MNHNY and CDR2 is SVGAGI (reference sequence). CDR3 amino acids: CASSPSPMNNEQFF. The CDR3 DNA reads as TGTGCCAGCAGTCCCTCCCCGATGAACAATGAGCAGTTCTTC.

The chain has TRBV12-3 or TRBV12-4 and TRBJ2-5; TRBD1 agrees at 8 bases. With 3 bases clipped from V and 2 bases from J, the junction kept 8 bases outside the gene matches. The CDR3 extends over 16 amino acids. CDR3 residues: CASSFGVRGPQETQYF. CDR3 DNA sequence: TGTGCCAGCAGTTTTGGGGTCAGGGGGCCACAAGAGACCCAGTACTTC.

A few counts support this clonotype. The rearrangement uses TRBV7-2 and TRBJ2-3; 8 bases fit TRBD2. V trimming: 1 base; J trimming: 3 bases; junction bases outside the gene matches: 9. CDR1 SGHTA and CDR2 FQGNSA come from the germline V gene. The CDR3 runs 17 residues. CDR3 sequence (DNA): TGTGCCAGCAGCTTAGAAGGTGGCGGGGGGATGACAGATACGCAGTATTTT. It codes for CASSLEGGGGMTDTQYF.

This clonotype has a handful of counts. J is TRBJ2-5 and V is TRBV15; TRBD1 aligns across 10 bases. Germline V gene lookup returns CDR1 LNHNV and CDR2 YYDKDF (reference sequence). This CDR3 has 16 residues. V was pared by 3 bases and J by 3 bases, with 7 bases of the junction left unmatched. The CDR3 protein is CATSRPPGTGEETQYF. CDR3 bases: TGTGCCACCAGCAGGCCCCCTGGGACAGGGGAAGAGACCCAGTACTTC.

The DNA for the CDR3 is TGTGCCGTACGGCGGGGAGGGTCGGGCAATCAGCCCCAGCATTTT. This sequence encodes CAVRRGGSGNQPQHF. The V and J genes are TRBV6-6 and TRBJ1-5; D is undetermined. V lost 11 bases and J 2 bases, leaving 19 bases between the germline ends. CDR1 and CDR2 (germline): MNHNY, SVGAGI (reference sequence). The CDR3 length is 15 residues.

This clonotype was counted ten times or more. The CDR3 coding sequence is TGTGCCAGCAGCTTAGTCGGCAGCCCCACAGATACGCAGTATTTT. Translation: CASSLVGSPTDTQYF. The genes are TRBV11-2 and TRBJ2-3; unclear D gene. This CDR3 is built from 15 residues. Germline assignment: CDR1 SGHAT and CDR2 FQNNGV. V was clipped by 1 base and J by 2 bases, with 10 bases between them.